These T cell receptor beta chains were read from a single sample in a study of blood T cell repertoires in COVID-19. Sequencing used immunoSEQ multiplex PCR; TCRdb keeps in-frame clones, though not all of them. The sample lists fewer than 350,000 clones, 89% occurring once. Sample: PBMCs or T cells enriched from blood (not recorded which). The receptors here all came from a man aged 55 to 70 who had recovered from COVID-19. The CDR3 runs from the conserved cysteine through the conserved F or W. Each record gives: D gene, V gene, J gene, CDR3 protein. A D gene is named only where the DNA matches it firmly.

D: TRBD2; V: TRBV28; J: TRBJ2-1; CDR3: CASSLNSGTSGIYNEQFF
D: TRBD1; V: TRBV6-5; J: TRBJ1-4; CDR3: CASRTGEEKLFF
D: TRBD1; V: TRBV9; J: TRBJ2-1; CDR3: CASSVYGTGQKNGEQFF
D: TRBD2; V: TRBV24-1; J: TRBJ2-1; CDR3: CATSDSGTRNEQFF
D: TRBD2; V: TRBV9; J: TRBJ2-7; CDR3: CASSVSGKVGEQYF
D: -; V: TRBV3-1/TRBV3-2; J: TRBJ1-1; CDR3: CASSHRGGFGFTEAFF
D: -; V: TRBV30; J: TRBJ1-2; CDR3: CAWRTERIYGYTF
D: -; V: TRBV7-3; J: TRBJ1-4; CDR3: CASSPSVGPGEKLFF
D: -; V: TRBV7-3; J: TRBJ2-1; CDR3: CASSSLRTSSYNEQFF
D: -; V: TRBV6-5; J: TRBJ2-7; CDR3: CASSYSIDTALREQYF
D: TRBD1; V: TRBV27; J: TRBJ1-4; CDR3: CASSFGQGYEKLFF
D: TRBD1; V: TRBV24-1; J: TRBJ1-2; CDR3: CATSRGNYGYTF
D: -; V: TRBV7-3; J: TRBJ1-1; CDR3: CASSLIRAQGGAFF
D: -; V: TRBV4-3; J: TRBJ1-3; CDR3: CASSQDPAGPGNTIYF
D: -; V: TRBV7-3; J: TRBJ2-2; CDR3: CASSLTASNTGELFF
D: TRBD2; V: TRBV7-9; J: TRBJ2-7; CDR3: CASSLSGLAGEANEQYF
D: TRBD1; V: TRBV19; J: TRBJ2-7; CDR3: CASSIGGQGASYEQYF
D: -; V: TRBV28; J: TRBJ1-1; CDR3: CATATDRIKAFF
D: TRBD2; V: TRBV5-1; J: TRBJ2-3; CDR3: CASSFSRLATDTQYF
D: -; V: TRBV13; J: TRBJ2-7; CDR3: CASSLGWPYEQYF
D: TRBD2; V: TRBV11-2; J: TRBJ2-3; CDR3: CASSSLLATSTDTQYF
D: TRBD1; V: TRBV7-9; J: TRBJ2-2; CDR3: CASSPPAGQGFAGELFF
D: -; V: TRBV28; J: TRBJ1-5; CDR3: CASSQEVFRGNQPQHF
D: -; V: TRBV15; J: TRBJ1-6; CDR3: CATSRDPGTPSSYNSPLHF
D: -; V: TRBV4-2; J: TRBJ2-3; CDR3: CASSQEGASTDTQYF
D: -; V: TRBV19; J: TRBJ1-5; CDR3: CASSGTTEQPQHF
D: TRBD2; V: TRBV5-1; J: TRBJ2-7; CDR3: CASSVSGTSGSSYEQYF
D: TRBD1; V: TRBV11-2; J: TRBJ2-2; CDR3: CASSILTGSTGELFF
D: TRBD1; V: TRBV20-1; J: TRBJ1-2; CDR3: CSASAGGFGYTF
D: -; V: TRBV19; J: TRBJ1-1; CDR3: CASRTRVMGTEAFF
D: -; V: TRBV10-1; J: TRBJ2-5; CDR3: CASSEMADGAQYF
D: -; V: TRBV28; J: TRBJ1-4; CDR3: CASGNLGAANEKLFF
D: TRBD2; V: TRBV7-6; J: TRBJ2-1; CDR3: CASSPSGLAGYNEQFF
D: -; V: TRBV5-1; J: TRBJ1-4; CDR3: CASSMPEGDEKLFF
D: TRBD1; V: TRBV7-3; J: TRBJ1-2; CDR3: CASSLGQGLNYGYTF
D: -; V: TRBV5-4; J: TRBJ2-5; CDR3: CASSLGLAPQETQYF
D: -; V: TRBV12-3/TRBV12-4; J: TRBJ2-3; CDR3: CASSSTLADTQYF
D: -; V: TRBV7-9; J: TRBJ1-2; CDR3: CASSLVLESYGYTF
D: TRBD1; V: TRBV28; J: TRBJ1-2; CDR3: CASSSPGTRDRGYGYTF
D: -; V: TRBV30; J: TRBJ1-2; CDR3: CAWSVSLGTGGYTF
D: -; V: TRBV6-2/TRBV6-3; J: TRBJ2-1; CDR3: CASSYPVAGLSYNEQFF
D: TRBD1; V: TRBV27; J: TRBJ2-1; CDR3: CASRGTGITNEQFF
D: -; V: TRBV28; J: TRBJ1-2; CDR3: CASSIGSYGYTF